The rows below give T cell receptor beta chains drawn from one sample of a study of response to subunit inactivated influenza vaccine. One entry per CDR3 protein, called by TCRdb with MiXCR from the RT-PCR reads. This table holds approximately 290,000 distinct CDR3 sequences, about 20% found once. Material: PBMCs from blood, obtained approximately 22 months after vaccination. Receptors were obtained from a man between 50 and 69 years old who received an inactivated influenza vaccine. Both conserved end residues are part of each CDR3. Each record gives: D gene, J gene, V gene, clone size, CDR3 protein, CDR3 DNA. A D gene is named only where the DNA matches it firmly. Clone size is given for some rows only: seen once, a few or many times, or a class if the clone is expanded.

D: TRBD1
J: TRBJ1-1
V: TRBV5-6
size: many
CDR3: CASSRTGAPGTEAFF
DNA: TGTGCCAGCAGCCGCACAGGGGCGCCTGGCACTGAAGCTTTCTTT

D: TRBD2
J: TRBJ2-2
V: TRBV20-1
size: NA
CDR3: CSAGKAGGDTGELFF
DNA: TGCAGTGCTGGTAAAGCGGGAGGGGACACCGGGGAGCTGTTTTTT

D: TRBD2
J: TRBJ2-7
V: TRBV28
size: many
CDR3: CASSFPAGVTYEQYF
DNA: TGTGCCAGCAGTTTCCCGGCGGGAGTAACCTACGAGCAGTACTTC

D: TRBD1
J: TRBJ1-1
V: TRBV7-9
size: few
CDR3: CASSPQTGVAFF
DNA: TGTGCCAGCAGCCCCCAGACAGGGGTAGCTTTCTTT

D: TRBD1
J: TRBJ1-1
V: TRBV25-1
size: NA
CDR3: CASSPRQGATEAFF
DNA: TGTGCCAGCAGTCCACGACAGGGGGCCACTGAAGCTTTCTTT

D: NA
J: TRBJ1-2
V: TRBV6-2/TRBV6-3
size: few
CDR3: CASSYLPGTEPHPGF
DNA: TGTGCCAGCAGTTACCTTCCGGGGACTGAACCTCACCCAGGATTC

D: TRBD2
J: TRBJ2-5
V: TRBV6-1
size: NA
CDR3: CASSIRSLAGEQETQYF
DNA: TGTGCCAGCAGCATAAGATCCCTAGCGGGAGAGCAAGAGACCCAGTACTTC

D: NA
J: TRBJ2-3
V: TRBV9
size: many
CDR3: CASSVVRTDTQYF
DNA: TGTGCCAGCAGCGTAGTCAGGACGGATACGCAGTATTTT

D: NA
J: TRBJ2-5
V: TRBV20-1
size: NA
CDR3: CSAPTGGGRLKETQYF
DNA: TGCAGTGCTCCAACGGGGGGCGGACGTCTTAAAGAGACCCAGTACTTC

D: TRBD2
J: TRBJ2-3
V: TRBV24-1
size: NA
CDR3: CATSSGSPDTQYF
DNA: TGTGCCACCTCTAGCGGGAGTCCAGATACGCAGTATTTT

D: TRBD2
J: TRBJ2-7
V: TRBV25-1
size: NA
CDR3: CASSKSGGAYEQYF
DNA: TGTGCCAGCAGTAAAAGCGGGGGGGCCTACGAGCAGTACTTC

D: NA
J: TRBJ2-7
V: TRBV4-2
size: NA
CDR3: CASSQTLNRDHEQYF
DNA: TGTGCCAGCAGCCAAACATTGAACAGGGACCACGAGCAGTACTTC

D: NA
J: TRBJ2-3
V: TRBV6-4
size: few
CDR3: CASSENGTPGPDTQYF
DNA: TGTGCCAGCAGTGAAAACGGGACTCCAGGGCCAGATACGCAGTATTTT

D: NA
J: TRBJ1-5
V: TRBV19
size: NA
CDR3: CASSQGRETDQPQHF
DNA: TGTGCCAGTAGCCAAGGGAGGGAGACCGATCAGCCCCAGCATTTT

D: NA
J: TRBJ2-1
V: TRBV12-3/TRBV12-4
size: NA
CDR3: CASRRPARTGNNEQFF
DNA: TGTGCCAGCAGACGTCCAGCCCGAACGGGGAACAATGAGCAGTTCTTC

D: TRBD1
J: TRBJ1-2
V: TRBV6-2/TRBV6-3
size: many
CDR3: CASRGSRQGPNYGYTF
DNA: TGTGCCAGCAGGGGATCGCGACAGGGGCCAAACTATGGCTACACCTTC

D: NA
J: TRBJ1-1
V: TRBV20-1
size: NA
CDR3: CSARDNQQSYMNTEAFF
DNA: TGCAGTGCTAGAGACAATCAACAGTCGTACATGAACACTGAAGCTTTCTTT

D: NA
J: TRBJ1-5
V: TRBV27
size: NA
CDR3: CASSLIPGQSQPQHF
DNA: TGTGCCAGCAGTTTAATTCCCGGCCAAAGTCAGCCCCAGCATTTT

D: TRBD1
J: TRBJ1-2
V: TRBV6-1
size: few
CDR3: CASRRDRGEDYGYTF
DNA: TGTGCCAGCAGACGAGACAGGGGCGAGGACTATGGCTACACCTTC

D: TRBD1
J: TRBJ2-1
V: TRBV7-8
size: few
CDR3: CASSLAPGQGYEQFF
DNA: TGTGCCAGCAGCTTAGCCCCCGGACAGGGCTATGAGCAGTTCTTC

D: TRBD1
J: TRBJ1-4
V: TRBV5-1
size: NA
CDR3: CASSGGDSRNEKLFF
DNA: TGCGCCAGCAGCGGGGGGGACAGCCGTAATGAAAAACTGTTTTTT

D: TRBD2
J: TRBJ2-5
V: TRBV3-1
size: NA
CDR3: CASKTSGGPQETQYF
DNA: TGTGCCAGCAAGACTAGCGGGGGGCCTCAAGAGACCCAGTACTTC

D: NA
J: TRBJ1-1
V: TRBV5-1
size: NA
CDR3: CASSPLGGSGDRKTEAFF
DNA: TGCGCCAGCAGCCCCTTAGGTGGGTCAGGGGATCGGAAGACTGAAGCTTTCTTT

D: NA
J: TRBJ1-1
V: TRBV3-1
size: few
CDR3: CASSIYRDVNTEAFF
DNA: TGTGCCAGCAGCATCTACCGGGACGTGAACACTGAAGCTTTCTTT

D: NA
J: TRBJ2-5
V: TRBV20-1
size: many
CDR3: CSARQETQYF
DNA: TGCAGTGCTAGGCAAGAGACCCAGTACTTC

D: NA
J: TRBJ1-2
V: TRBV24-1
size: NA
CDR3: CATSDLKGGYTF
DNA: TGTGCCACCAGTGATTTGAAGGGTGGCTACACCTTC

D: NA
J: TRBJ1-2
V: TRBV18
size: few
CDR3: CASSPADPLSTYGYTF
DNA: TGTGCCAGCTCACCAGCGGACCCCTTATCTACCTATGGCTACACCTTC

D: NA
J: TRBJ1-6
V: TRBV25-1
size: NA
CDR3: CASSSPGASPLHF
DNA: TGTGCCAGCAGTTCGCCAGGGGCTTCACCCCTCCACTTT

D: TRBD1
J: TRBJ1-1
V: TRBV6-6
size: many
CDR3: CASIGTAATEAFF
DNA: TGTGCCAGCATAGGGACAGCGGCCACTGAAGCTTTCTTT

D: NA
J: TRBJ2-5
V: TRBV11-3
size: few
CDR3: CASSQGGQETQYF
DNA: TGTGCCAGCAGCCAGGGGGGGCAAGAGACCCAGTACTTC

D: NA
J: TRBJ1-5
V: TRBV29-1
size: few
CDR3: CSVGEGSGNQPQHF
DNA: TGCAGCGTTGGGGAAGGATCCGGCAATCAGCCCCAGCATTTT

D: NA
J: TRBJ1-1
V: TRBV5-6
size: few
CDR3: CASSFGPNTEAFF
DNA: TGTGCCAGCAGCTTTGGTCCGAACACTGAAGCTTTCTTT

D: TRBD1
J: TRBJ2-7
V: TRBV6-2/TRBV6-3
size: once
CDR3: CASSWAGTGKTVQYF
DNA: TGTGCCAGCAGTTGGGCCGGGACAGGGAAGACAGTGCAGTACTTC

D: TRBD1
J: TRBJ1-6
V: TRBV20-1
size: many
CDR3: CSAIPGQNSPLHF
DNA: TGCAGTGCTATACCGGGACAGAATTCACCCCTCCACTTT

D: NA
J: TRBJ2-5
V: TRBV12-3/TRBV12-4
size: few
CDR3: CASSNAREETQYF
DNA: TGTGCCAGCAGCAATGCCCGGGAGGAGACCCAGTACTTC

D: NA
J: TRBJ2-1
V: TRBV6-5
size: NA
CDR3: CASSYRESSNNEQFF
DNA: TGTGCCAGCAGTTACCGGGAGTCCTCTAATAATGAGCAGTTCTTC

D: TRBD1
J: TRBJ1-5
V: TRBV12-3/TRBV12-4
size: NA
CDR3: CASSLDRSNQPQHF
DNA: TGTGCCAGCAGTCTGGACAGGAGCAATCAGCCCCAGCATTTT

D: NA
J: TRBJ1-1
V: TRBV18
size: few
CDR3: CASSPHLLGNTEAFF
DNA: TGTGCCAGCTCACCACACCTTTTGGGCAACACTGAAGCTTTCTTT

D: NA
J: TRBJ1-2
V: TRBV7-2
size: NA
CDR3: CASSPDGVGGYGYTF
DNA: TGTGCCAGCAGCCCAGACGGTGTGGGCGGCTATGGCTACACCTTC